This TCR beta chain was recovered during a study of CD8+ T cells in alopecia areata. Study information: A regimen of oral tofacitinib, 5 to 10 mg twice daily, was given to treated patients. General study points: Across lesional scalp, and particularly alopecia totalis/universalis, clonality surpassed that of normal scalp.

Germline CDR1 SGHTA, CDR2 FQGNSA. With 7 bases clipped from V and 4 bases from J, the junction kept 12 bases outside the gene matches. The CDR3 runs 18 residues. Researchers took lesional scalp punch biopsies and peripheral blood from people who were alopecia areata patients. TCR sequencing used cDNA made by reverse transcription of extracted RNA. The protocol was immunoSEQ multiplex PCR, while the TCRdb copy is restricted to in-frame clones and leaves out a portion. The sample carries 110,000 or so clones, around two fifths recorded once. This clone was recorded a few times. As yet, its antigen is unknown.

The V gene is TRBV7-2, the J gene TRBJ2-3; TRBD2 agrees at 15 bases. This sequence originates from a human donor with alopecia areata. The sample taken for sequencing was CD4+ T cells sorted from blood. The CDR3 reads CASTIGLAGGRRPDTQYF. The CDR3 nucleotides read TGTGCCAGCACTATCGGACTAGCGGGGGGGCGAAGGCCAGATACGCAGTATTTT.